The 32 T cell receptor beta chains given below trace back to one sample, sequenced in a study of shared clonotypes between healthy human individuals (dated by TCRdb to 2019 to 2021). Library prep was done by the immunoSEQ multiplex PCR assay. In its TCRdb copy, this immuneACCESS table keeps in-frame sequences only and misses some clones. Where compared with another copy, unresolved V genes explain less than half of these, and the others have no known cause. The sample data list 2.5 million or so clones, and approximately 94% of these were observed just once. Together, the top ten hold around 0.14% of the sample. Sequenced sample: naive CD4+ T cells sorted from blood. The cell subset or site label, read with the paper, signifies: CD45RA+ positively selected. These receptors were taken from a man between 18 and 35 years old in good health.

On this clone itself: The same CDR3 also results from other DNA sequences found in this sample. The chain is built from TRBV4-1 and TRBJ2-7; D not resolved. The CDR3 sequence is 13 residues long. CDR1 is MGHRA and CDR2 is YSYEKL in the germline V gene. The ends were cut back, 0 bases at V and 3 bases at J, with 6 bases in the middle. The CDR3 region is CASSQDGLYEQYF. DNA for the CDR3: TGCGCCAGCAGCCAAGACGGGCTCTACGAGCAGTACTTC.

The chain is built from TRBV18 and TRBJ1-1, with D maybe TRBD1 (5 bases). V lost 0 bases and J 8 bases, leaving 19 bases between the germline ends. The germline V gene encodes CDR1 KGHSH and CDR2 LQKENI. The CDR3 totals 16 residues. The CDR3 spells CASSPPEGLVSKEAFF. CDR3 in DNA: TGTGCCAGCTCACCACCGGAGGGACTGGTATCCAAGGAAGCTTTCTTT.

This chain links TRBV2 with TRBJ2-7; D is perhaps TRBD1 or TRBD2 (5 bases each). Germline V gene data show CDR1 as SNHLY and CDR2 as FYNNEI. This CDR3 contains 12 residues. V was clipped by 6 bases and J by 2 bases, with 8 bases between them. In DNA form, the CDR3 reads TGTGCCAGCAGGGGGGAACCCTACGAGCAGTACTTC. Protein product: CASRGEPYEQYF.

The V and J genes are TRBV11-2 and TRBJ2-7; D gene uncertain. Looked up from germline, CDR1 is SGHAT and CDR2 is FQNNGV. Trimming stripped 4 bases from V and 7 bases from J, with 11 bases between. This CDR3 is built from 12 residues. CDR3 amino acids: CASSSNKREQYF. The DNA of the CDR3 is TGTGCCAGCAGCTCGAATAAAAGGGAGCAGTACTTC.

This chain links TRBV7-6 with TRBJ1-2; D remains ambiguous. This CDR3 region has 14 residues. In germline, CDR1 is SGHVS, CDR2 FNYEAQ. The V gene lost 2 bases and the J gene lost 4 bases, with 11 bases spanning the gap. CDR3 nucleotides: TGTGCCAGCAGCTTATTGGTAGGACCCTATGGCTACACCTTC. Encoded protein: CASSLLVGPYGYTF.

The chain couples TRBV10-1 to TRBJ2-1, with D perhaps TRBD2 (6 bases). Trimming removed 0 bases at V and 0 bases at J, with 12 bases between. Germline CDR1 WNHNN, CDR2 SYGVQD (reference sequence). This CDR3 is 17 amino acids long. The CDR3 here is CASSESLRGSSYNEQFF. CDR3 bases: TGCGCCAGCAGTGAGTCGCTTCGGGGGAGCTCCTACAATGAGCAGTTCTTC.

The chain carries TRBV7-2 and TRBJ2-2, with D perhaps assigned TRBD1 or TRBD2 (5 bases each). The length of the CDR3 is 15 residues. Deletions cut 7 bases from V and 7 bases from J, with 19 bases between. Germline CDR1 and CDR2: SGHTA and FQGNSA. CDR3 sequence: CASTFTGRKGGELFF. The DNA for the CDR3 is TGTGCCAGCACCTTCACGGGACGAAAAGGCGGGGAGCTGTTTTTT.

A note on this clone: The sample carries other DNA sequences with the same CDR3. The chain uses TRBV27 and TRBJ2-2, with no clear D. CDR3 length: 15 amino acids. Deletions cut 1 base from V and 0 bases from J, with 6 bases between. Germline V gene data show CDR1 as MNHEY and CDR2 as SMNVEV (reference sequence). In DNA, the CDR3 is TGTGCCAGCAGTTTATTCAGGACGAACACCGGGGAGCTGTTTTTT. This translates into CASSLFRTNTGELFF.

This chain uses TRBV5-4 with TRBJ1-4, with D unresolved. Trimming removed 0 bases from V and 0 bases from J, with 6 bases in between. Germline V gene sequence: CDR1 SGHNT, CDR2 YYREEE (reference sequence). The CDR3 totals 15 residues. The CDR3 sequence: CASSLGHATNEKLFF. CDR3 nucleotide sequence: TGTGCCAGCAGCTTGGGCCATGCAACTAATGAAAAACTGTTTTTT.

The chain has TRBV2 and TRBJ1-5; D possibly corresponds to TRBD1 (5 bases). The CDR3 is 14 residues long. V lost 7 bases and J 0 bases, leaving 10 bases between the germline ends. Germline V gives CDR1 SNHLY, CDR2 FYNNEI. This chain's CDR3 is CASMTDYSNQPQHF. The CDR3 DNA follows: TGTGCCAGCATGACAGACTATAGCAATCAGCCCCAGCATTTT.

The CDR3 DNA sequence: TGCAGCCCCTTAGCACTCGGCCGCACAGATACGCAGTATTTT. This sequence encodes CSPLALGRTDTQYF. The rearrangement uses TRBV29-1 and TRBJ2-3; D ambiguous. Germline V gene sequence: CDR1 SQVTM, CDR2 ANQGSEA. The CDR3 has 14 residues. V was clipped by 8 bases and J by 1 base, with 16 bases between them.

The rearrangement joins TRBV4-2 to TRBJ2-5; TRBD2 matches 10 bases. The CDR3 is 16 residues long. Germline V gives CDR1 LGHNA, CDR2 YNFKEQ. Germline trimming cut 4 bases from V and 4 bases from J; bases unmatched to any gene: 9. CDR3 loop: CASSLGLAETTETQYF. CDR3 nucleotide sequence: TGTGCCAGCAGCCTAGGACTAGCGGAGACGACAGAGACCCAGTACTTC.

The chain has TRBV9 and TRBJ2-3; D remains unclear. The CDR3 is made up of 15 amino acids. Trimming removed 4 bases at V and 6 bases at J, with 18 bases between. Germline lookup yields CDR1 SGDLS and CDR2 YYNGEE. The CDR3 sequence is CASSPEVRASDTQYF. The CDR3 DNA sequence: TGTGCCAGCAGCCCCGAGGTTAGGGCCAGTGATACGCAGTATTTT.

This clone has a single count. The chain employs TRBV15 and TRBJ1-5, with 7 bases matching TRBD1. From germline, CDR1 is LNHNV and CDR2 YYDKDF (reference sequence). CDR3 length: 15 amino acids. The junction had 3 bases not matched to a gene; V was cut back by 0 bases and J by 4 bases. The CDR3 coding sequence is TGTGCCACCAGCAGAGATCGGGACAGTAATCAGCCCCAGCATTTT. This translates into CATSRDRDSNQPQHF. The complete variable domain, with remaining parts taken from reference TRBV15 and TRBJ1-5, reads DAMVIQNPRYQVTQFGKPVTLSCSQTLNHNVMYWYQQKSSQAPKLLFHYYDKDFNNEADTPDNFQSRRPNTSFCFLDIRSPGLGDTAMYLCATSRDRDSNQPQHFGDGTRLSIL.

This chain links TRBV7-9 with TRBJ2-2; 9 positions match TRBD1. Per germline, CDR1 SEHNR and CDR2 FQNEAQ (reference sequence). The CDR3 sequence is 16 residues long. V lost 6 bases to trimming and J lost 6 bases; unmatched junction nucleotides: 11. CDR3 coding DNA: TGTGCCAGCAGTCCCTGGGGACAGGGAAAGGCCGGGGAGCTGTTTTTT. This gives the protein CASSPWGQGKAGELFF.

This clone appeared once. The chain links TRBV5-4 to TRBJ2-4; TRBD2 matches at 7 bases. From germline, CDR1 is SGHNT and CDR2 YYREEE (reference sequence). The CDR3 runs 16 residues. J lost 2 bases, V lost 1 base, and 6 bases had no gene match. The CDR3 loop is CASSLSSGGTKNIQYF. For the CDR3, the DNA is TGTGCCAGCAGCTTGTCTTCGGGGGGTACCAAAAACATTCAGTACTTC. Using reference TRBV5-4 and TRBJ2-4 for the parts outside the CDR3, the full variable domain is ETGVTQSPTHLIKTRGQQVTLRCSSQSGHNTVSWYQQALGQGPQFIFQYYREEENGRGNFPPRFSGLQFPNYSSELNVNALELDDSALYLCASSLSSGGTKNIQYFGAGTRLSVL.

In its sample, this clone was seen a few times. The genes are TRBV19 and TRBJ1-1; D unresolved. The CDR3 extends over 14 amino acids. Germline CDR1 and CDR2: LNHDA and SQIVND (reference sequence). Trimming pared 4 bases from V and 8 bases from J, leaving 17 bases between. DNA for the CDR3: TGTGCCAGTAGTACTACCTTTGGCAGAACCGAAGCTTTCTTT. Its translation is CASSTTFGRTEAFF.

This chain uses TRBV6-6 with TRBJ1-1, with no clear D. The V gene's germline CDR1 is MNHNY and CDR2 SVGAGI (reference sequence). Trimming shortened V by 6 bases and J by 0 bases, and 14 bases separated the two germline ends. This CDR3 is built from 15 residues. The CDR3 region has the DNA TGTGCCAGCAGCCCGACAAGAGACATGAACACTGAAGCTTTCTTT. As protein: CASSPTRDMNTEAFF.

The chain recombines TRBV6-5 with TRBJ2-7; 9 positions match TRBD2. Unmatched junction bases numbered 9, after V lost 2 bases and J lost 7 bases. The CDR3 is 15 amino acids. Germline loops: CDR1 MNHEY, CDR2 SVGAGI. The CDR3 DNA reads TGTGCCAGCAGTTACCGGGGACTAGCCCCCGAGGAGCAGTACTTC. Protein: CASSYRGLAPEEQYF.

The gene calls are TRBV5-1 and TRBJ1-1; D gene unclear. Germline lookup yields CDR1 SGHRS and CDR2 YFSETQ. Trimming took off 2 bases at V and 4 bases at J, with 12 bases between the two ends. The CDR3 is made up of 14 amino acids. Here the CDR3 DNA reads TGCGCCAGCAGCTTCGGAGATGGGGTCACTGAAGCTTTCTTT. This encodes CASSFGDGVTEAFF.

The genes are TRBV5-4 and TRBJ2-5; 7 nucleotides align to TRBD1. The CDR3 is made up of 15 amino acids. CDR1 and CDR2 from the germline V gene are SGHNT and YYREEE (reference sequence). J was trimmed by 2 bases and V by 4 bases; bases with no gene match: 8. The CDR3 loop is CASSPRQGSQETQYF. The CDR3 coding sequence is TGTGCCAGCAGCCCACGACAGGGTAGTCAAGAGACCCAGTACTTC.

This chain connects TRBV9 to TRBJ2-3; 7 positions agree with TRBD1. The V segment lost 0 bases and the J segment 2 bases; nucleotides outside the gene matches: 6. The germline V gene encodes CDR1 SGDLS and CDR2 YYNGEE. The CDR3 loop spans 16 amino acids. CDR3 DNA sequence: TGTGCCAGCAGCGTAGCAGGGGGAATTATCACAGATACGCAGTATTTT. Its protein product is CASSVAGGIITDTQYF. The entire variable domain, with the rest obtained from reference TRBV9 and TRBJ2-3, is as follows: DSGVTQTPKHLITATGQRVTLRCSPRSGDLSVYWYQQSLDQGLQFLIQYYNGEERAKGNILERFSAQQFPDLHSELNLSSLELGDSALYFCASSVAGGIITDTQYFGPGTRLTVL.

A note on this clone: The sample contains more than one DNA sequence encoding this CDR3. V usage is TRBV11-2 and J usage is TRBJ2-2; D is unresolved. V was shortened by 1 base and J by 6 bases, with 3 bases between the two germline ends. This CDR3 contains 12 residues. The germline gives CDR1 SGHAT, CDR2 FQNNGV. Here the CDR3 reads CASSLVAGELFF. In DNA form, the CDR3 reads TGTGCCAGCAGCTTAGTGGCCGGGGAGCTGTTTTTT.

The V gene is TRBV6-1, the J gene TRBJ2-3; D gene ambiguous. The CDR3 is made up of 15 amino acids. CDR1 is MNHNS and CDR2 is SASEGT in the germline V gene. The germline V and J ends were trimmed by 4 bases and 0 bases, with 11 bases remaining between them. CDR3 region: CASSGLMGSTDTQYF. CDR3 DNA: TGTGCCAGCAGTGGGCTGATGGGTAGCACAGATACGCAGTATTTT.

The genes are TRBV25-1 and TRBJ2-3; TRBD1 matches 10 bases. This CDR3 region has 16 residues. Trimming at V came to 1 base and at J to 1 base, leaving 2 bases not matched to a gene. From germline, CDR1 is MGHDK and CDR2 SYGVNS. CDR3 residues: CASSESGTGGTDTQYF. CDR3 sequence (DNA): TGTGCCAGCAGTGAATCCGGGACAGGGGGCACAGATACGCAGTATTTT.

The chain employs TRBV1 and TRBJ2-6. TRBV1 is a pseudogene locus. This CDR3 region has 16 residues. CDR3 bases: TGCACCAGCAGCCAAGATCCGGGCGCTGGGGCCAACGTCCTGACTTTC. Its translation: CTSSQDPGAGANVLTF.

The chain uses TRBV19 and TRBJ2-2; D might be TRBD2 (6 bases). The CDR3 loop spans 16 amino acids. Germline lookup yields CDR1 LNHDA and CDR2 SQIVND (reference sequence). V was cut by 7 bases and J by 2 bases, with 17 bases left in between. The CDR3 loop reads CASKLPGTQNTGELFF. DNA for the CDR3: TGTGCCAGTAAACTACCCGGGACTCAAAACACCGGGGAGCTGTTTTTT.

As regards this clone: Other DNA variants within this sample encode the same CDR3. The chain is built from TRBV2 and TRBJ1-1; unclear D gene. The CDR3 spans 13 residues. The germline V and J ends were trimmed by 0 bases and 4 bases, with 6 bases remaining between them. Germline CDR1 reads SNHLY; CDR2 reads FYNNEI. In DNA, the CDR3 is TGTGCCAGCAGTGAAGCTGGCGGCACTGAAGCTTTCTTT. It specifies CASSEAGGTEAFF.

The chain joins TRBV5-5 to TRBJ2-7; D possibly corresponds to TRBD2 (5 bases). Trimming took off 3 bases at V and 3 bases at J, with 10 bases between the two ends. This CDR3 has 13 amino acids. CDR1 and CDR2 from the germline V gene are SGHKS and YYEKEE (reference sequence). This chain's CDR3 is CASSSTEGYEQYF. CDR3 DNA: TGTGCCAGCAGCTCGACTGAGGGCTACGAGCAGTACTTC.

Notes on this clone: At the DNA level, this CDR3 is encoded by other sequences in the same sample as well. The rearrangement joins TRBV5-6 to TRBJ1-3; TRBD1 is a possible D gene (6 bases). CDR3 length: 14 residues. Germline assignment: CDR1 SGHDT and CDR2 YYEEEE. Trimming took 2 bases from V and 4 from J, leaving 10 bases between them. In DNA, the CDR3 is TGTGCCAGCAGCTTACAGGGCCCCGGAAACACCATATATTTT. Its protein is CASSLQGPGNTIYF.

The J gene is TRBJ2-1, the V gene TRBV29-1; 8 bases line up with TRBD1. CDR3 length: 11 amino acids. V shed 6 bases, J shed 12 bases, and the junction held 7 bases outside the gene matches. Germline values: CDR1 SQVTM, CDR2 ANQGSEA. The CDR3 DNA reads as TGCAGCGTCCCCGTGGGGACAGGGCAGTTCTTC. It encodes CSVPVGTGQFF.

Comment on this clone: Other DNA sequences of this sample code for an identical CDR3. The chain couples TRBV21-1 to TRBJ2-5; the table names TRBD2, a call not compared with the DNA. TRBV21-1 has pseudogene status. The CDR3 has 14 amino acids. For the CDR3, the DNA is TGTGCCAGCAGCAAAGTGGCGGGGGGAGAGACCCAGTACTTC. Translation gives CASSKVAGGETQYF.